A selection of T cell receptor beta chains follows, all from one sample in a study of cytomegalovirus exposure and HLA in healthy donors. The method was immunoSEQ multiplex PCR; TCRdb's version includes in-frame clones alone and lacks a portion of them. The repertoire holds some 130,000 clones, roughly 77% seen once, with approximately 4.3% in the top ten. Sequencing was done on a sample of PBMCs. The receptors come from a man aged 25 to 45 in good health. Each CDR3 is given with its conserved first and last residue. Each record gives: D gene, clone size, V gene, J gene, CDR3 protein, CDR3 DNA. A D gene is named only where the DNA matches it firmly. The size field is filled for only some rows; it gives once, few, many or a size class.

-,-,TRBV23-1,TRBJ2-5,CASSQTERAGEEETQYF,TGCGCCAGCAGTCAAACTGAGAGGGCAGGGGAAGAGGAGACCCAGTACTTC
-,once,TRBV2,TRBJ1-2,CASRAGHTNYGYTF,TGTGCCAGCAGAGCCGGACATACTAACTATGGCTACACCTTC
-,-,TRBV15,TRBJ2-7,CATSTYRTYEQYF,TGTGCCACCAGCACCTACAGGACCTACGAGCAGTACTTC
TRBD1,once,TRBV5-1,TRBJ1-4,CASSLAGGQLGRNEKLFF,TGCGCCAGCAGCTTGGCCGGGGGACAGTTAGGTAGAAATGAAAAACTGTTTTTT
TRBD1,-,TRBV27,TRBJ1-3,CASSGGDRFGGNTIYF,TGTGCCAGCAGTGGGGGGGACAGGTTCGGGGGAAACACCATATATTTT
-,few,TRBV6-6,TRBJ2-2,CASSSRQMNTGELFF,TGTGCCAGCAGTTCGAGACAGATGAACACCGGGGAGCTGTTTTTT
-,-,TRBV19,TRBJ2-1,CASRTGGVAYNEQFF,TGTGCCAGTAGGACGGGCGGGGTGGCCTACAATGAGCAGTTCTTC
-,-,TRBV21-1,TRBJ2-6,CASSNRGQVSGANVLTF,TGTGCCAGCAGCAATCGGGGACAGGTATCTGGGGCCAACGTCCTGACTTTC
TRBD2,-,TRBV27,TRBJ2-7,CASSLRSGKAYEQYF,TGTGCCAGCAGCTTGAGAAGCGGGAAAGCCTACGAGCAGTACTTC
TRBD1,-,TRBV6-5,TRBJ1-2,CASSLRDSYGYTF,TGTGCCAGCAGTTTACGGGACAGCTATGGCTACACCTTC
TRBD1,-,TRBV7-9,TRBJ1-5,CSSSIGQGNQPQHF,TGTTCCAGCAGCATAGGACAGGGCAATCAGCCCCAGCATTTT
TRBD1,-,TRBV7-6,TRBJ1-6,CASSLTGLNSPLHF,TGTGCCAGCAGCCTGACAGGGCTCAATTCACCCCTCCACTTT
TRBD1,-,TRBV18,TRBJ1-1,CASSPTTGGLNTEAFF,TGTGCCAGCTCACCTACGACAGGGGGATTGAACACTGAAGCTTTCTTT
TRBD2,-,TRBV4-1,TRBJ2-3,CASSQESSGAGTQYF,TGCGCCAGCAGCCAAGAGTCTAGCGGGGCGGGGACGCAGTATTTT
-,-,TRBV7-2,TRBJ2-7,CASSFVGESGEQYF,TGTGCCAGCAGCTTTGTGGGAGAATCGGGCGAGCAGTACTTC
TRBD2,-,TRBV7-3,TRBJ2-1,CASSPGLAGAISYNEQFF,TGTGCCAGCAGCCCCGGGCTAGCGGGAGCGATTTCCTACAATGAGCAGTTCTTC
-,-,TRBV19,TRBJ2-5,CASSAGRGKARETQYF,TGTGCCAGTAGTGCGGGCAGGGGCAAGGCTCGAGAGACCCAGTACTTC
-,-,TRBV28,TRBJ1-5,CASRGGWGDQPQHF,TGTGCCAGCAGGGGCGGGTGGGGGGATCAGCCCCAGCATTTT
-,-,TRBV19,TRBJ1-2,CASSIGANYGYTF,TGTGCCAGTAGTATTGGAGCTAACTATGGCTACACCTTC
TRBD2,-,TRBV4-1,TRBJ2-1,CASSHPEAGGPNEQFF,TGCGCCAGCAGCCATCCCGAAGCGGGAGGGCCTAATGAGCAGTTCTTC
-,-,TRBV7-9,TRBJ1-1,CASSLGGSGTEAFF,TGTGCCAGCAGCTTAGGCGGCAGTGGGACTGAAGCTTTCTTT
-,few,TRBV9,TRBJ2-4,CATKPEGDLAKNIQYF,TGTGCCACTAAACCAGAAGGAGATCTAGCCAAAAACATTCAGTACTTC